This TCR beta chain was retrieved from a study of cytomegalovirus exposure and HLA in healthy donors. Study-level information: HLA-typed donors were the source of around 80 million unique TCRs, which an early data release held.

In the PCR, 60 Vbeta and 13 Jbeta primers were used. Profiling relied on immunoSEQ multiplex PCR, and the TCRdb table lists in-frame clones only, not all of them. The table lists approximately 150,000 clones, over 75% of them singletons. About this clone itself: Its antigen is as yet unknown.

Though nominally healthy at sampling, donors likely had unrecorded immune exposures. Points from the study as a whole: The records held CMV serostatus as the only immune exposure information.

Germline assignment: CDR1 MGHRA and CDR2 YSYEKL. V lost 2 bases, J lost 4 bases, and 6 bases stayed unmatched. CDR3 length: 15 residues. The sequencing sample was made of PBMCs. This TCR came from a young woman in good health and CMV-seronegative. The genes are TRBV4-1 and TRBJ1-2; TRBD1 matches 8 bases. This chain's CDR3 is CASSQPDREGYGYTF. Here the CDR3 DNA reads TGCGCCAGCAGCCAACCGGACAGGGAGGGCTATGGCTACACCTTC.